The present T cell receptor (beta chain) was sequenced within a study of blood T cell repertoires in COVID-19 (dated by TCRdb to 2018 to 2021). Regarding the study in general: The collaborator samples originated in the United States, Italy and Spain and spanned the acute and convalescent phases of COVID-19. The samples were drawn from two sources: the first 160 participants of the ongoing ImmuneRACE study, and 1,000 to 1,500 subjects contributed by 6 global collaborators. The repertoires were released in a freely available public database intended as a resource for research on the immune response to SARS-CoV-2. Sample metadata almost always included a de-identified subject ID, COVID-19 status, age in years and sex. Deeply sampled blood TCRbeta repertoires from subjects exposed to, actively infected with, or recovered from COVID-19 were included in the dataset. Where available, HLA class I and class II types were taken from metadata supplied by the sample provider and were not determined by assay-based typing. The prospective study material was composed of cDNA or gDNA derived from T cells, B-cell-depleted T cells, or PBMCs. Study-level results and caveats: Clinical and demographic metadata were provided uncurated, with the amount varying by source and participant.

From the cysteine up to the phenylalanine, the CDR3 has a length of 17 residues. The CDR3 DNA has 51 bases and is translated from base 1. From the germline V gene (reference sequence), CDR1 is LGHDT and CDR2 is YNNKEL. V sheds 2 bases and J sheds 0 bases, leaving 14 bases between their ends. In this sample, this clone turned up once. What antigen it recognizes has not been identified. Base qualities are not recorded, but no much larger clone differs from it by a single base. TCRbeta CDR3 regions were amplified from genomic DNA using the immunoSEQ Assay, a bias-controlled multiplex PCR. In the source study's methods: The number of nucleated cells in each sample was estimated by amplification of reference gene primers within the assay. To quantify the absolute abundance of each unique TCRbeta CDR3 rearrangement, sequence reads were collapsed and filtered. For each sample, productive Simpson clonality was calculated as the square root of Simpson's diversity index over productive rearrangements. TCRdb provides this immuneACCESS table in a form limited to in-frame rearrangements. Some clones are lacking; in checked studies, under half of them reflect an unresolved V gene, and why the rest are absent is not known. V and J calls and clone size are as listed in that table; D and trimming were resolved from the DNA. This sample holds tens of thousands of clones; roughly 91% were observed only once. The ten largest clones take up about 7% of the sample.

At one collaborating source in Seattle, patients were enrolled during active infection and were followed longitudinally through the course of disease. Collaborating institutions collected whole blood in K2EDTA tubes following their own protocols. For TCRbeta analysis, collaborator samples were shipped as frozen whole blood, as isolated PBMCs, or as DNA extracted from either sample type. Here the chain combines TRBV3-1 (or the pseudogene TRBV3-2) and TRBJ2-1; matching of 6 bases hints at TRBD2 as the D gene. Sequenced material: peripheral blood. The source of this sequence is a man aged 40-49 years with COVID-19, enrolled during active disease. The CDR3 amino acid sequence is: CASSQNPGASSYNEQFF. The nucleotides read TGTGCCAGCAGCCAAAACCCGGGAGCAAGCTCCTACAATGAGCAGTTCTTC.